The rows below give T cell receptor beta chains drawn from one sample of a study of blood T cell repertoires in COVID-19. The repertoire was sequenced with immunoSEQ multiplex PCR; TCRdb's copy has only in-frame clones and lacks some. The sample carries approximately 390,000 clones, roughly 86% recorded once. Sequencing was done on a sample of peripheral blood. These receptors were obtained from a woman aged 55-70 years with COVID-19, enrolled during active disease. The CDR3 runs from the conserved cysteine through the conserved F or W. The order of the fields is D gene, V gene, J gene, clone size, CDR3 protein, CDR3 DNA. D genes are given only for firm matches. Some rows mark clone size as missing; the rest say once, few, many or name a class of expanded clone.

d_gene: NA
v_gene: TRBV10-1
j_gene: TRBJ1-2
abundance: NA
CDR3aa: CASSLWPGRLPNYGYTF
CDR3nt: TGCGCCAGCAGCCTCTGGCCAGGCAGGCTCCCAAACTATGGCTACACCTTC

d_gene: NA
v_gene: TRBV3-1/TRBV3-2
j_gene: TRBJ2-3
abundance: NA
CDR3aa: CASSTRQDRTDTQYF
CDR3nt: TGTGCCAGCAGCACCCGACAGGACCGCACAGATACGCAGTATTTT

d_gene: TRBD2
v_gene: TRBV5-8
j_gene: TRBJ2-3
abundance: NA
CDR3aa: CASSSREVGGTDTQYF
CDR3nt: TGTGCCAGCAGCTCCCGAGAGGTGGGGGGGACAGATACGCAGTATTTT

d_gene: TRBD1
v_gene: TRBV6-5
j_gene: TRBJ1-5
abundance: NA
CDR3aa: CASSRGTVGNQPQHF
CDR3nt: TGTGCCAGCAGCCGGGGGACAGTAGGCAATCAGCCCCAGCATTTT

d_gene: TRBD1
v_gene: TRBV28
j_gene: TRBJ1-6
abundance: NA
CDR3aa: CASSLTGGGNSPLHF
CDR3nt: TGTGCCAGCAGTTTGACAGGGGGAGGTAATTCACCCCTCCACTTT

d_gene: NA
v_gene: TRBV7-6
j_gene: TRBJ2-7
abundance: once
CDR3aa: CASSPTGGPFHF
CDR3nt: TGTGCCAGCAGCCCCACCGGAGGGCCATTCCACTTC

d_gene: TRBD1
v_gene: TRBV6-6
j_gene: TRBJ1-4
abundance: NA
CDR3aa: CASSLSGTGGANEKLFF
CDR3nt: TGTGCCAGCAGTCTTTCCGGGACAGGGGGGGCTAATGAAAAACTGTTTTTT

d_gene: NA
v_gene: TRBV15
j_gene: TRBJ1-1
abundance: NA
CDR3aa: CATSRDRVGLAFF
CDR3nt: TGTGCCACCAGCAGAGATCGGGTGGGTTTAGCTTTCTTT

d_gene: NA
v_gene: TRBV6-4
j_gene: TRBJ1-2
abundance: NA
CDR3aa: CASSDSAAGANYGYTF
CDR3nt: TGTGCCAGCAGTGACTCTGCGGCAGGGGCGAACTATGGCTACACCTTC

d_gene: NA
v_gene: TRBV7-2
j_gene: TRBJ1-1
abundance: NA
CDR3aa: CASSPGTPNTEAFF
CDR3nt: TGTGCCAGCAGCCCAGGGACTCCGAACACTGAAGCTTTCTTT

d_gene: NA
v_gene: TRBV19
j_gene: TRBJ2-1
abundance: NA
CDR3aa: CASSIRGPSGEQFF
CDR3nt: TGTGCCAGTAGTATACGCGGCCCCTCGGGTGAGCAGTTCTTC

d_gene: NA
v_gene: TRBV15
j_gene: TRBJ1-5
abundance: NA
CDR3aa: CATSRDYLRQALDQPQHF
CDR3nt: TGTGCCACCAGCAGAGATTATTTACGGCAGGCCCTTGATCAGCCCCAGCATTTT

d_gene: NA
v_gene: TRBV9
j_gene: TRBJ2-1
abundance: NA
CDR3aa: CASSVTATYNEQFF
CDR3nt: TGTGCCAGCAGCGTAACTGCGACCTACAATGAGCAGTTCTTC